The source of this T cell receptor (beta chain) is a study of blood T cell repertoires in COVID-19. The wider study: Specimens from acute and convalescent COVID-19 originated in the United States, Italy and Spain. T cells, B-cell-depleted T cells, or PBMCs provided the cDNA or gDNA that served as material.

Authors' data handling: From reference gene primer amplification, estimates of nucleated cell counts were derived. The protocol was immunoSEQ multiplex PCR, while the TCRdb copy is restricted to in-frame clones and leaves out a portion. The DNA gave D and trimming, while V, J and clone size come from that table. This sample has about 100,000 clones; approximately 91% occur once, and the top ten carry about 2.2%. This CDR3 has 15 amino acids. The trim removed 1 base at V and 4 bases at J, leaving 6 bases unmatched. CDR1 GTSNPN and CDR2 SVGIG come from the germline V gene (reference sequence). This receptor was identified in a man in his fifties or sixties with active COVID-19. The chain links TRBV30 to TRBJ2-1, with TRBD2 matching 8 bases. The specimen was peripheral blood. CDR3 coding DNA: TGTGCCTGGAGTGCCACCAGCGGGAGATACAATGAGCAGTTCTTC. This encodes CAWSATSGRYNEQFF.